This T cell receptor beta chain was sequenced in a study of blood T cell repertoires in COVID-19 (dated by TCRdb to 2020 to 2021). As for the study more broadly: The collaborator samples originated in the United States, Italy and Spain and spanned the acute and convalescent phases of COVID-19. The material from the prospective study consisted of cDNA or gDNA derived from T cells, B-cell-depleted T cells, or PBMCs. Subjects who had been exposed to COVID-19, were actively infected with it, or had recovered from it provided the deeply sampled blood TCRbeta repertoires that made up the dataset. The repertoires were released in a freely available public database intended as a resource for research on the immune response to SARS-CoV-2. The samples were drawn from the first 160 participants of the ongoing ImmuneRACE study and from about 1,200 subjects provided by 6 global collaborators. The sample metadata nearly always contained a de-identified subject ID, COVID-19 status, age in years and sex. HLA class I and class II types, where available, came from metadata supplied by the sample provider rather than from assay-based typing. Paper-wide results and their limitations: Clinical and demographic metadata were provided uncurated, with the amount varying by source and participant.

The immunoSEQ Assay, a bias-controlled multiplex PCR, was used to amplify TCRbeta CDR3 regions from genomic DNA. As for the original processing: Nucleated cell counts per sample were estimated from amplification of reference gene primers within the assay. Sequence reads were collapsed and filtered to measure the absolute abundance of every unique TCRbeta CDR3 rearrangement. Productive Simpson clonality was computed per sample as the square root of Simpson's diversity index over productive rearrangements. What TCRdb holds here is the immuneACCESS table cut down to in-frame rearrangements. Part of the clones is not present; checked against another copy, under half of the missing clones reflect an unresolved V gene, and the others are unexplained. That table furnishes V, J and clone size, whereas the DNA furnished D and trimming. Here the sample has about 160,000 clones; around 85% occur a single time. The ten largest make up 5.5% to 8% of the sample.

In Seattle, one collaborating source enrolled patients while the infection was active and tracked those patients longitudinally over the course of disease. Each collaborating institution followed its own protocols to collect whole blood in K2EDTA tubes. For TCRbeta analysis, collaborator samples were shipped as frozen whole blood, as isolated PBMCs, or as DNA extracted from either sample type. Notes on this clone: Which antigen it targets is not known. Per-base quality was not reported, and no clone a single base away is much larger than it.

The CDR3, from cysteine to phenylalanine, totals 13 residues. The only DNA kept is the CDR3, 39 bases in frame from the first base. Trimming takes 4 bases from V and 5 bases from J, and the germline ends sit 9 bases apart. Sequences were obtained from peripheral blood. The V and J genes are TRBV12-3 or TRBV12-4 and TRBJ1-5; confidence is insufficient to name the D gene. The sequence came from a man aged 80 or over with COVID-19, enrolled during active disease. The nucleotide sequence is given as TGTGCCAGCAGTTGGTTTGTAGATCAGCCCCAGCATTTT. Translated, this is CASSWFVDQPQHF.